This paragraph reports one T cell receptor beta chain. The source of the sample is a study of blood T cell repertoires in COVID-19. This CDR3 is built from 16 residues. Germline values: CDR1 SGDLS, CDR2 YYNGEE. The ends lost 0 bases at V and 0 bases at J; junction bases unmatched: 4. The assay was immunoSEQ multiplex PCR, and TCRdb's table has in-frame clones only and misses some. This table has roughly 100,000 clones, more than 75% appearing once. This TCR derives from a man aged 50 to 60 with acute or convalescent COVID-19. The gene calls are TRBV9 and TRBJ2-3; 7 bases are a match to TRBD2. The sequencing sample was made of peripheral blood. CDR3 DNA sequence: TGTGCCAGCAGCGTAGGAAGCGGGACTAGCACAGATACGCAGTATTTT. Translation gives CASSVGSGTSTDTQYF.